The text below deals with one T cell receptor beta chain. At one of its ends the junction is not consistent with the germline gene, which may arise from a read error. This sample is drawn from a study of radiotherapy plus CTLA-4 blockade in lung cancer. Method: immunoSEQ multiplex PCR; TCRdb's copy keeps in-frame clones and lacks some. The top ten hold 20% to 30% of the sample, which has about 19,000 clones, approximately 85% seen once. Per the germline V gene, CDR1 is DFQATT and CDR2 is SNEGSKA (reference sequence). The CDR3 has 11 amino acids. The source is a human donor with non-small cell lung cancer whose response to radiotherapy plus ipilimumab could not be evaluated. The chain has TRBV20-1 and TRBJ2-3; 7 bases agree with TRBD1. The sequenced sample was peripheral blood, obtained from a patient treated with radiotherapy plus ipilimumab. The CDR3 sequence: CSARDIPGQSF. The CDR3 nucleotides read TGCAGTGCTAGAGACATCCCGGGACAGAGTTTT.